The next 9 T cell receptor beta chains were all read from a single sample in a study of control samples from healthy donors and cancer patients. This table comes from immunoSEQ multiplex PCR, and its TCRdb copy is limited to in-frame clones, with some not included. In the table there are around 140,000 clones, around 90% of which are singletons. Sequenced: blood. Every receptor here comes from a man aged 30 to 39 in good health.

CDR3 amino acids: CASSYYGTSGTDTQYF. The CDR3 coding sequence is TGTGCCAGCAGTTATTACGGGACTAGCGGCACAGATACGCAGTATTTT. V and J are TRBV6-2 or TRBV6-3 and TRBJ2-3; 10 nucleotides match TRBD2. V lost 3 bases, J lost 1 base, and 4 bases stayed unmatched. This CDR3 is 16 amino acids long. Per germline, CDR1 MNHEY and CDR2 SVGEGT.

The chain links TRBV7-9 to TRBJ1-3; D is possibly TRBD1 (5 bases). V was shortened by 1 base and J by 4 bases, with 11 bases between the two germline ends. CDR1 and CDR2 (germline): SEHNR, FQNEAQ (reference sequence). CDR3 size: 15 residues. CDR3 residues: CASSLVAGLGNTIYF. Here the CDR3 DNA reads TGTGCCAGCAGCTTAGTAGCGGGACTCGGAAACACCATATATTTT. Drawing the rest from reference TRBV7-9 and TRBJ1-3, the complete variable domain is DTGVSQNPRHKITKRGQNVTFRCDPISEHNRLYWYRQTLGQGPEFLTYFQNEAQLEKSRLLSDRFSAERPKGSFSTLEIQRTEQGDSAMYLCASSLVAGLGNTIYFGEGSWLTVV.

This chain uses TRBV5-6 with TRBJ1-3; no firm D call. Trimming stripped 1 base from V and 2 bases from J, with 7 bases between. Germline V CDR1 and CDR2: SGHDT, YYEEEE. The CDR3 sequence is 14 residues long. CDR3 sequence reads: CASSLLSPGNTIYF. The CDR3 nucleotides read TGTGCCAGCAGCTTGCTATCACCTGGAAACACCATATATTTT.

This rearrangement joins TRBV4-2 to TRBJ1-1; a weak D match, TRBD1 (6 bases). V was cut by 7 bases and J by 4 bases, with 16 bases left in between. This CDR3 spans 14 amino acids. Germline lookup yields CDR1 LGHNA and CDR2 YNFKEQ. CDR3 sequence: CASKKTGGLTEAFF. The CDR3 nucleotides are TGTGCCAGCAAAAAAACCGGGGGGCTCACTGAAGCTTTCTTT.

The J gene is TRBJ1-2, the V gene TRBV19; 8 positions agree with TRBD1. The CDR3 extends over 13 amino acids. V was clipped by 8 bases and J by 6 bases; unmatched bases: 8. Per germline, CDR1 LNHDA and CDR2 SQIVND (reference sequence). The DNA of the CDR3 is TGTGCCAGTGGTCACGACAGGGGTAATGGCTACACCTTC. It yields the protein CASGHDRGNGYTF.

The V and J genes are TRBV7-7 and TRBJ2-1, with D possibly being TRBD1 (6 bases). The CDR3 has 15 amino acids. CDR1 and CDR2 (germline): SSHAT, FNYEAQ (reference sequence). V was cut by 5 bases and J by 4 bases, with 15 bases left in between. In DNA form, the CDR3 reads TGTGCCAGCAGCAGAGACAGGACGATTTACAATGAGCAGTTCTTC. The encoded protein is CASSRDRTIYNEQFF.

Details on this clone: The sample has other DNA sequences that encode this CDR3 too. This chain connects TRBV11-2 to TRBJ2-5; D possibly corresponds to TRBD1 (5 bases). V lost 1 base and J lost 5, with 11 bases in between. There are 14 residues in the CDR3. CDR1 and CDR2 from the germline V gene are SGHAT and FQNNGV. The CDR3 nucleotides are TGTGCCAGCAGCTTAGTAAGGGGTGGGGAGACCCAGTACTTC. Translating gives CASSLVRGGETQYF.

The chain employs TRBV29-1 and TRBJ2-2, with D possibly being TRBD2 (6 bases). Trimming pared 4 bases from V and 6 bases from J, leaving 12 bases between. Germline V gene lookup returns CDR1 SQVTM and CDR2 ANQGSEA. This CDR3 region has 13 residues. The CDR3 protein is CSVVSREAGELFF. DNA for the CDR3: TGCAGCGTTGTGTCCAGGGAGGCCGGGGAGCTGTTTTTT.

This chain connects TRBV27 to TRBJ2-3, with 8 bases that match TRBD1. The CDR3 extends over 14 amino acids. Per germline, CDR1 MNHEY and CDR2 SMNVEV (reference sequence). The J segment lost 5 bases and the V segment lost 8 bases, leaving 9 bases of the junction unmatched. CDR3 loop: CASLTGGFVDTQYF. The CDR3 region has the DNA TGTGCCAGCTTAACAGGGGGTTTCGTAGATACGCAGTATTTT.